The next 32 T cell receptor beta chains were all read from a single sample in a study of T cell repertoires in cytomegalovirus infection. TCRdb reprocessed the reads with MiXCR, giving one entry per CDR3 protein. The data show around 450,000 distinct CDR3 sequences, approximately 30% seen once. What was sequenced was PBMCs. The source is a human donor in good health (CMV status not recorded). Some clones in this sample may be carry-over from other donors' samples.

This clonotype was seen once. The CDR3 does not end in the conserved phenylalanine or tryptophan, so this is likely a read error. This chain joins TRBV7-8 and TRBJ2-1; 8 bases are a match to TRBD2. The CDR3 length is 16 residues. Germline trimming cut 5 bases from V and 5 bases from J; bases unmatched to any gene: 11. Germline V gene sequence: CDR1 SGHVS, CDR2 FQNEAQ. CDR3 region: CASSELSGGANNEQFL. The CDR3, as DNA: TGTGCCAGCAGCGAATTGTCCGGGGGGGCTAACAATGAGCAGTTCTTA.

In its sample, this clonotype was seen many times. The rearrangement uses TRBV4-3 and TRBJ1-3, with D possibly TRBD1 on 6 matching bases. Germline loops: CDR1 LGHNA, CDR2 YSLEER. V dropped 0 bases and J dropped 2 bases, with 11 bases sitting between them. CDR3 length: 16 residues. Here the CDR3 reads CASSQDMGAAGNTIYF. Here the CDR3 DNA reads TGCGCCAGCAGCCAAGATATGGGGGCCGCTGGAAACACCATATATTTT.

This clonotype occurred many times. The chain couples TRBV7-2 to TRBJ2-2, with 13 bases identical to TRBD2. The V gene end was trimmed by 6 bases and the J gene end by 5 bases; junction bases not matched to a gene: 9. The germline V gene has CDR1 SGHTA and CDR2 FQGNSA. This CDR3 is 17 amino acids long. CDR3 in amino acids: CASRLSLGLAGTGELFF. CDR3 coding DNA: TGTGCCAGCAGGCTCTCATTGGGACTAGCGGGGACCGGGGAGCTGTTTTTT.

This clonotype appeared many times. The J gene is TRBJ2-5, the V gene TRBV7-3; TRBD2 matches at 11 bases. Germline CDR1 is SGHTA and CDR2 is FQGTGA. The V gene end was trimmed by 4 bases and the J gene end by 2 bases; junction bases not matched to a gene: 6. This CDR3 has 16 amino acids. The CDR3 DNA is TGTGCCAGCAGCTCTCTGACTAGCGGGGAACAAGAGACCCAGTACTTC. Protein: CASSSLTSGEQETQYF.

This clonotype was counted at least ten times. The rearrangement links TRBV19 to TRBJ1-5, with 9 bases lining up with TRBD1. V shed 8 bases and J 6 bases; nucleotides not matched to a gene: 8. The CDR3 is 14 residues long. The germline gives CDR1 LNHDA, CDR2 SQIVND (reference sequence). The CDR3 region is CASRQGVGGQPQHF. In DNA form, the CDR3 reads TGTGCCAGTCGACAGGGGGTAGGCGGTCAGCCCCAGCATTTT.

The genes are TRBV6-1 and TRBJ2-1, with 11 bases lining up with TRBD1. The CDR3 has 15 amino acids. Germline V gives CDR1 MNHNS, CDR2 SASEGT. J lost 6 bases, V lost 3 bases, and 4 bases had no gene match. The CDR3 protein is CASSEDRGRSNEQFF. CDR3 nucleotide sequence: TGTGCCAGCAGTGAGGACAGGGGGCGATCCAATGAGCAGTTCTTC.

This clonotype was observed a few times. The genes are TRBV12-3 or TRBV12-4 and TRBJ1-3; unclear D gene. The CDR3 runs to 12 residues. CDR3 loop: CGQAKSGNTIYF. For the CDR3, the DNA is TGTGGGCAGGCGAAGTCTGGAAACACCATATATTTT.

This clonotype came up many times. The chain recombines TRBV12-3 or TRBV12-4 with TRBJ2-1, with 9 bases aligning to TRBD2. The CDR3 has 15 amino acids. With 3 bases clipped from V and 7 bases from J, the junction kept 7 bases outside the gene matches. The CDR3 here is CASSFRTSEWNEQFF. The DNA of the CDR3 is TGTGCCAGCAGTTTCAGGACTAGCGAGTGGAATGAGCAGTTCTTC.

Regarding this clonotype: A read error is possible here, since a much larger clone lies one base away. This chain joins TRBV7-6 and TRBJ2-6; the D call may be TRBD1 or TRBD2 (5 bases each). CDR1 is SGHVS, CDR2 FNYEAQ, per germline. Deletions cut 6 bases from V and 0 bases from J, with 15 bases between. The CDR3 extends over 17 amino acids. The CDR3 DNA follows: TGTGCCAGCAGTCCGGGGCCAGCTCACTCTGGGGCCAACGTCCTGACTTTC. Protein sequence: CASSPGPAHSGANVLTF.

The chain is built from TRBV28 and TRBJ1-1; a possible D gene is TRBD1 (6 bases). V dropped 5 bases and J dropped 4 bases, with 14 bases sitting between them. Germline lookup yields CDR1 MDHEN and CDR2 SYDVKM. The CDR3 is 14 residues long. DNA for the CDR3: TGTGCCAGCAGTCTGATTCAGGGGAGCACTGAAGCTTTCTTT. Translation gives CASSLIQGSTEAFF.

The chain couples TRBV7-4 to TRBJ1-4, with no clear D. The CDR3 is 14 amino acids. In germline, CDR1 is SGHVT, CDR2 SQSDAQ. V lost 4 bases and J lost 0, with 6 bases in between. This CDR3 reads CASSSIATNEKLFF. The CDR3 nucleotides are TGTGCCAGCAGCTCTATTGCAACTAATGAAAAACTGTTTTTT.

The chain combines TRBV12-3 or TRBV12-4 with TRBJ1-1, with D perhaps TRBD1 (6 bases). V was trimmed by 5 bases and J by 2 bases, leaving 15 bases between them. This CDR3 is built from 15 residues. The CDR3 loop reads CASSHHRALNTEAFF. CDR3 coding DNA: TGTGCCAGCAGTCACCACAGGGCTCTTAACACTGAAGCTTTCTTT.

The table lists this clonotype with many counts. This sequence joins TRBV7-8 and TRBJ2-1, with TRBD1 identical over 8 bases. CDR3 length: 15 residues. The V segment lost 5 bases and the J segment 2 bases; nucleotides outside the gene matches: 5. Germline loops: CDR1 SGHVS, CDR2 FQNEAQ. As DNA, the CDR3 is TGTGCCAGCAGCCGCGACAGGGGAACCTACAATGAGCAGTTCTTC. Protein sequence: CASSRDRGTYNEQFF.

The chain links TRBV11-2 to TRBJ2-5, with a possible D match to TRBD2 (5 bases). The CDR3 runs 15 residues. V was trimmed by 0 bases and J by 9 bases, leaving 17 bases between them. CDR1 SGHAT and CDR2 FQNNGV come from the germline V gene. The CDR3 nucleotides are TGTGCCAGCAGCTTAGATCTGACGGGATATGAGTCCCAGTACTTC. Its translation is CASSLDLTGYESQYF.

The rearrangement joins TRBV5-4 to TRBJ2-1; no reliable D call. CDR1 and CDR2 from the germline V gene are SGHNT and YYREEE (reference sequence). V lost 0 bases and J 7 bases, leaving 17 bases between the germline ends. This CDR3 has 16 amino acids. This CDR3 reads CASSLAVGVAVNEQFF. CDR3 coding DNA: TGTGCCAGCAGCTTGGCTGTTGGGGTAGCCGTAAATGAGCAGTTCTTC.

Comment on this clonotype: The conserved closing phenylalanine or tryptophan is absent in this CDR3, likely reflecting a read error. This chain links TRBV7-8 with TRBJ2-7; 11 nucleotides match TRBD1. CDR1 is SGHVS, CDR2 FQNEAQ, per germline. J gave up 5 bases and V 4 bases, and 4 bases lay outside the gene matches. This CDR3 is 14 amino acids long. The CDR3 sequence: CASSYRDRGNEQYL. As DNA, the CDR3 is TGTGCCAGCAGCTACCGGGACAGGGGGAACGAGCAGTACTTA.

This clonotype was counted a few times. This chain uses TRBV25-1 with TRBJ2-3, with 10 bases identical to TRBD2. The CDR3 is made up of 16 amino acids. V trimming: 2 bases; J trimming: 0 bases; junction bases outside the gene matches: 2. Germline V lookup: CDR1 MGHDK, CDR2 SYGVNS. The chain's CDR3 is CASSELTSGSTDTQYF. The CDR3 nucleotides are TGTGCCAGCAGTGAACTGACTAGCGGGAGCACAGATACGCAGTATTTT. The entire variable domain, with the rest obtained from reference TRBV25-1 and TRBJ2-3, is as follows: EADIYQTPRYLVIGTGKKITLECSQTMGHDKMYWYQQDPGMELHLIHYSYGVNSTEKGDLSSESTVSRIRTEHFPLTLESARPSHTSQYLCASSELTSGSTDTQYFGPGTRLTVL.

This chain links TRBV5-1 with TRBJ2-1, with TRBD1 as a possible D gene (5 bases). Per germline, CDR1 SGHRS and CDR2 YFSETQ. This CDR3 is built from 16 residues. Trimming removed 0 bases at V and 5 bases at J, with 15 bases between. Here the CDR3 reads CASSLGFQGGNNEQFF. CDR3 sequence (DNA): TGCGCCAGCAGCTTGGGCTTCCAGGGTGGTAACAATGAGCAGTTCTTC.

In regard to this clonotype: A much larger clone differs from this one at a single base, so this may be a read error. The CDR3 protein is CASSLGGFGSAKNIQYF. CDR3 DNA: TGTGCCAGCAGCTTAGGAGGGTTTGGGTCAGCCAAAAACATTCAGTACTTC. The rearrangement links TRBV7-8 to TRBJ2-4; tentative D call: TRBD2 (5 bases). The CDR3 covers 17 residues. Germline V gene lookup returns CDR1 SGHVS and CDR2 FQNEAQ. The ends were cut back, 1 base at V and 0 bases at J, with 13 bases in the middle.

V gene TRBV28 combines with J gene TRBJ2-5; no clear D. The V gene lost 3 bases and the J gene lost 5 bases, with 16 bases spanning the gap. The CDR3 has 15 residues. CDR1 is MDHEN and CDR2 is SYDVKM in the germline V gene. The chain's CDR3 is CASSFSEITRETQYF. In DNA form, the CDR3 reads TGTGCCAGCAGTTTCAGCGAGATCACCAGGGAGACCCAGTACTTC.

This clonotype appeared a single time. The rearrangement uses TRBV24-1 and TRBJ2-7; D not certain. Germline loops: CDR1 KGHDR, CDR2 SFDVKD. The V end lost 3 bases, the J end lost 7 bases, and 6 bases lay between the germline ends. CDR3 size: 11 residues. This CDR3 reads CATSDGLEQYF. The DNA of the CDR3 is TGTGCCACCAGTGATGGGCTGGAGCAGTACTTC.

The gene calls are TRBV15 and TRBJ2-7; D is ambiguous. The V end lost 0 bases, the J end lost 5 bases, and 11 bases lay between the germline ends. The CDR3 covers 14 residues. Germline lookup yields CDR1 LNHNV and CDR2 YYDKDF (reference sequence). The CDR3 region is CATSRDTVADEQYF. In DNA, the CDR3 is TGTGCCACCAGCAGAGATACGGTAGCTGACGAGCAGTACTTC.

This clonotype was counted at least ten times. The chain uses TRBV7-2 and TRBJ2-1; 9 nucleotides align to TRBD1. Looked up from germline, CDR1 is SGHTA and CDR2 is FQGNSA. Losses at the gene ends were 2 bases for V and 3 bases for J; bases not matched to a gene: 5. The CDR3 covers 16 residues. The CDR3 spells CASSLTGTGHYNEQFF. CDR3 DNA: TGTGCCAGCAGCTTAACCGGGACAGGGCACTACAATGAGCAGTTCTTC.

The chain carries TRBV18 and TRBJ2-5, with a weak D call TRBD2 (5 bases). V dropped 0 bases and J dropped 1 base, with 9 bases sitting between them. Looked up from germline, CDR1 is KGHSH and CDR2 is LQKENI. The CDR3 consists of 15 residues. The CDR3 region is CASSPPIGGQETQYF. The CDR3 bases are TGTGCCAGCTCACCACCGATCGGAGGCCAAGAGACCCAGTACTTC. The whole variable domain, filled in from reference TRBV18 and TRBJ2-5, reads NAGVMQNPRHLVRRRGQEARLRCSPMKGHSHVYWYRQLPEEGLKFMVYLQKENIIDESGMPKERFSAEFPKEGPSILRIQQVVRGDSAAYFCASSPPIGGQETQYFGPGTRLLVL.

V and J are TRBV3-1 and TRBJ1-2; unclear D gene. Germline-derived CDR1 and CDR2 are LGHDT and YNNKEL (reference sequence). V lost 0 bases and J lost 7, with 15 bases in between. The CDR3 is made up of 15 amino acids. CDR3 in DNA: TGTGCCAGCAGCCAAGATAACAAGGCCTGGAGTGGCTACACCTTC. Protein product: CASSQDNKAWSGYTF.

The genes are TRBV18 and TRBJ2-7; a weak D match, TRBD2 (6 bases). The CDR3 spans 15 residues. In germline, CDR1 is KGHSH, CDR2 LQKENI. Trimming took off 3 bases at V and 0 bases at J, with 12 bases between the two ends. CDR3 bases: TGTGCCAGCTCACCCCGGGACGGGAGCTCCTACGAGCAGTACTTC. Translation: CASSPRDGSSYEQYF.

The V and J genes are TRBV11-2 and TRBJ1-4; no reliable D call. CDR1 and CDR2 (germline): SGHAT, FQNNGV. The CDR3 loop spans 15 amino acids. Trimming left V 6 bases short and J 3 bases short, with 14 bases between. The CDR3 loop reads CASRLRTVPNEKLFF. The DNA for the CDR3 is TGTGCCAGCAGACTTCGGACTGTACCTAATGAAAAACTGTTTTTT.

In this sample, this clonotype turned up a few times. The rearrangement joins TRBV6-6 to TRBJ2-3; 11 bases agree with TRBD2. J gave up 7 bases and V 4 bases, and 7 bases lay outside the gene matches. CDR1 is MNHNY and CDR2 is SVGAGI in the germline V gene (reference sequence). This CDR3 spans 15 amino acids. CDR3 in amino acids: CASSLAGGRGNTQYF. The CDR3 DNA reads TGTGCCAGCAGTTTAGCGGGGGGGCGGGGGAATACGCAGTATTTT.

The V gene is TRBV6-1, the J gene TRBJ1-1; tentative D call: TRBD1 (6 bases). Germline V gene lookup returns CDR1 MNHNS and CDR2 SASEGT. There are 14 residues in the CDR3. V was pared by 6 bases and J by 3 bases, with 14 bases between. CDR3 DNA sequence: TGTGCCAGCAGAAGGGGGAACCGGGACACTGAAGCTTTCTTT. As protein: CASRRGNRDTEAFF.

This clonotype turned up a few times. The chain uses TRBV19 and TRBJ2-1, with 8 bases identical to TRBD1. CDR1 is LNHDA, CDR2 SQIVND, per germline (reference sequence). With 3 bases clipped from V and 5 bases from J, the junction kept 9 bases outside the gene matches. CDR3 size: 16 residues. CDR3 bases: TGTGCCAGTAGTATCGTATTCGGACAGGGTGACAATGAGCAGTTCTTC. Translating it yields CASSIVFGQGDNEQFF.

As for this clonotype: A read error may produce the germline difference seen at one junction end. V is TRBV20-1 and J is TRBJ1-5; possibly TRBD1 for D (5 bases). The germline V gene has CDR1 DFQATT and CDR2 SNEGSKA (reference sequence). The CDR3 has 13 amino acids. The CDR3: CRARWDGDQPQHF. The DNA for the CDR3 is TGCAGGGCTAGATGGGACGGCGATCAGCCCCAGCATTTT.

This clonotype occurred a few times. V and J are TRBV28 and TRBJ1-5; no reliable D call. This CDR3 contains 10 residues. V lost 5 bases to trimming and J lost 9 bases, with 5 bases between them. The V gene's germline CDR1 is MDHEN and CDR2 SYDVKM. The CDR3 region has the DNA TGTGCCAGCAGTACGACGCCCCAGCATTTT. Its protein product is CASSTTPQHF.